These 25 T cell receptor beta chains share one sample of origin, sequenced in a study of shared clonotypes between healthy human individuals. Clones were read by immunoSEQ multiplex PCR, and TCRdb kept only the in-frame ones, dropping some. The table lists over 2 million clones, 85% to 95% of them singletons. Sequenced: naive CD4+ T cells sorted from blood. Subset defined: CD45RA+ positively selected. All receptors derive from a man aged 18 to 30 in good health.

V gene TRBV7-2 combines with J gene TRBJ2-3, with 11 nucleotides matching TRBD2. This CDR3 has 15 residues. The J segment lost 5 bases and the V segment lost 4 bases, leaving 5 bases of the junction unmatched. Germline V gene lookup returns CDR1 SGHTA and CDR2 FQGNSA. The CDR3 region is CASSSLAGGLDTQYF. Written as DNA, the CDR3 is TGTGCCAGCAGCTCCCTAGCGGGAGGCTTAGATACGCAGTATTTT. The variable domain in full, with the rest retrieved from reference TRBV7-2 and TRBJ2-3, is GAGVSQSPSNKVTEKGKDVELRCDPISGHTALYWYRQSLGQGLEFLIYFQGNSAPDKSGLPSDRFSAERTGGSVSTLTIQRTQQEDSAVYLCASSSLAGGLDTQYFGPGTRLTVL.

The genes are TRBV7-2 and TRBJ2-7, with TRBD2 as a possible D gene (5 bases). Germline loops: CDR1 SGHTA, CDR2 FQGNSA. This CDR3 has 12 amino acids. The V gene lost 5 bases and the J gene lost 7 bases, with 12 bases spanning the gap. CDR3 nucleotide sequence: TGTGCCAGCAGCCTCGATTGGAGGGAGCAGTACTTC. Its translation: CASSLDWREQYF.

The chain recombines TRBV18 with TRBJ2-1; 11 bases fit TRBD1. J was trimmed by 4 bases and V by 1 base; bases with no gene match: 9. There are 18 residues in the CDR3. Germline V gene data show CDR1 as KGHSH and CDR2 as LQKENI. This CDR3 is CASSPLGQGAGTYNEQFF. For the CDR3, the DNA is TGTGCCAGCTCACCACTAGGACAGGGGGCTGGGACATACAATGAGCAGTTCTTC.

The gene calls are TRBV13 and TRBJ1-6; 9 bases are a match to TRBD1. The CDR3 is made up of 17 amino acids. Looked up from germline, CDR1 is PRHDT and CDR2 is FYEKMQ (reference sequence). J lost 8 bases, V lost 1 base, and 9 bases had no gene match. Here the CDR3 reads CASSLEGLQGAYSPLHF. The CDR3 DNA reads as TGTGCCAGCAGCTTAGAGGGATTACAGGGGGCATATTCACCCCTCCACTTT.

The CDR3 DNA sequence: TGCGCCAGCAGCCAGGGGACAGGGGGAACTGAAAAACTGTTTTTT. This sequence encodes CASSQGTGGTEKLFF. The chain employs TRBV4-1 and TRBJ1-4; the match to TRBD1 covers 11 bases. The CDR3 has 15 amino acids. Germline V lookup: CDR1 MGHRA, CDR2 YSYEKL. With 3 bases clipped from V and 7 bases from J, the junction kept 4 bases outside the gene matches.

The chain carries TRBV6-6 and TRBJ2-2; 7 bases line up with TRBD1. V was clipped by 8 bases and J by 3 bases; unmatched bases: 6. The V gene's germline CDR1 is MNHNY and CDR2 SVGAGI (reference sequence). The CDR3 extends over 14 amino acids. The CDR3 DNA sequence: TGTGCCAGCGAACGACAGGGCGACACCGGGGAGCTGTTTTTT. It translates to CASERQGDTGELFF.

V and J are TRBV5-1 and TRBJ2-5, with 16 nucleotides matching TRBD2. The V and J ends lost 5 bases and 5 bases, in that order; junction bases with no gene match: 6. This CDR3 region has 16 residues. Germline CDR1 is SGHRS and CDR2 is YFSETQ. In nucleotides, the CDR3 is TGCGCCAGCAGACTTGGGACTAGCGGGAGGGAGGAGACCCAGTACTTC. It yields the protein CASRLGTSGREETQYF.

This chain connects TRBV29-1 to TRBJ1-5; 8 bases are a match to TRBD1. V gave up 3 bases and J gave up 7 bases; unmatched junction bases: 5. The V gene's germline CDR1 is SQVTM and CDR2 ANQGSEA. The CDR3 is made up of 13 amino acids. The CDR3 region is CSVDQGAGQPQHF. CDR3 in DNA: TGCAGCGTTGATCAGGGGGCTGGCCAGCCCCAGCATTTT. The full variable domain, completed using reference TRBV29-1 and TRBJ1-5, is SAVISQKPSRDICQRGTSLTIQCQVDSQVTMMFWYRQQPGQSLTLIATANQGSEATYESGFVIDKFPISRPNLTFSTLTVSNMSPEDSSIYLCSVDQGAGQPQHFGDGTRLSIL.

The CDR3, as DNA: TGCGCCAGCAGCCAATTACAAGCGGGAGGTTACGAGCAGTACTTC. Amino acids: CASSQLQAGGYEQYF. This chain links TRBV4-3 with TRBJ2-7, with 9 bases matching TRBD2. The CDR3 has 15 amino acids. Germline CDR1 is LGHNA and CDR2 is YSLEER. V shed 2 bases, J shed 4 bases, and the junction held 6 bases outside the gene matches.

Regarding this clone: Other DNA variants within this sample encode the same CDR3. This sequence joins TRBV19 and TRBJ2-5, with D possibly matching TRBD1 (5 bases). Trimming stripped 3 bases from V and 5 bases from J, with 13 bases between. CDR3 length: 14 amino acids. CDR1 LNHDA and CDR2 SQIVND come from the germline V gene (reference sequence). The CDR3 spells CASSIGGPGETQYF. The CDR3 DNA reads as TGTGCCAGTAGTATCGGTGGGCCAGGGGAGACCCAGTACTTC.

V gene TRBV11-3 combines with J gene TRBJ2-1, with D perhaps TRBD2 (5 bases). Germline V CDR1 and CDR2: SGHNT, YENEEA. This CDR3 region has 19 residues. V shed 3 bases and J shed 8 bases, with 29 bases lying between them. The CDR3 loop reads CASSLTELIGKEGSDEQFF. The DNA for the CDR3 is TGTGCCAGCAGCTTGACTGAACTGATCGGGAAAGAGGGATCCGATGAGCAGTTCTTC.

The chain is built from TRBV19 and TRBJ2-7; 8 bases map to TRBD1. The CDR3 is 14 residues long. V lost 5 bases and J lost 2; bases outside the gene matches: 5. Looked up from germline, CDR1 is LNHDA and CDR2 is SQIVND (reference sequence). The DNA of the CDR3 is TGTGCCAGTAGTCCCCGGGACAGGCCCTACGAGCAGTACTTC. It codes for CASSPRDRPYEQYF.

This chain connects TRBV18 to TRBJ1-3; 8 bases are shared with TRBD1. V dropped 3 bases and J dropped 0; count of bases not matched to a gene: 4. The CDR3 is 16 residues long. Germline CDR1 reads KGHSH; CDR2 reads LQKENI. The CDR3: CASSPSDRASGNTIYF. The CDR3 DNA reads TGTGCCAGCTCACCTTCGGACAGGGCCTCTGGAAACACCATATATTTT.

V and J are TRBV6-1 and TRBJ2-7; D gene unclear. This CDR3 is 10 amino acids long. Looked up from germline, CDR1 is MNHNS and CDR2 is SASEGT. The V end lost 10 bases, the J end lost 5 bases, and 9 bases lay between the germline ends. The CDR3 bases are TGTGCCAATGGCTGGGACGAGCAGTACTTC. This encodes CANGWDEQYF.

This chain joins TRBV12-5 and TRBJ2-7, with 9 positions matching TRBD2. The CDR3 consists of 14 residues. Trimming cost V 7 bases and J 6 bases; bases outside gene matches: 10. Germline values: CDR1 LGHNT, CDR2 FRNRAP. The CDR3 DNA follows: TGTGCTAGTGCTGCGGGAGGGAGAATAGGCGAGCAGTACTTC. Amino acids: CASAAGGRIGEQYF.

The chain uses TRBV11-2 and TRBJ2-6; D not certain. This CDR3 region has 16 residues. V was cut by 5 bases and J by 0 bases, with 11 bases left in between. CDR1 and CDR2 from the germline V gene are SGHAT and FQNNGV. CDR3 bases: TGTGCCAGCAGCACAATCCCTACCTCTGGGGCCAACGTCCTGACTTTC. This gives the protein CASSTIPTSGANVLTF.

About this clone itself: A junction boundary mismatches the germline segment, possibly from a read error. V is TRBV10-3 and J is TRBJ2-7; 10 nucleotides match TRBD1. Germline loops: CDR1 ENHRY, CDR2 SYGVKD. The CDR3 has 16 amino acids. CDR3 coding DNA: TGCTACAGGGGGGACAGGGGCCTCGGGACTCCCAACGAGCAGTACTTC. It is translated as CYRGDRGLGTPNEQYF.

This chain connects TRBV4-3 to TRBJ1-6; D gene ambiguous. The germline V gene encodes CDR1 LGHNA and CDR2 YSLEER. The V gene lost 0 bases and the J gene lost 10 bases, with 7 bases spanning the gap. This CDR3 spans 13 amino acids. In nucleotides, the CDR3 is TGCGCCAGCAGCCAAGAACCGGGGTCACCCCTCCACTTT. Translation: CASSQEPGSPLHF.

The CDR3 here is CASSLQAQETQYF. As DNA, the CDR3 is TGTGCCAGCTCACTTCAAGCCCAAGAGACCCAGTACTTC. V is TRBV18 and J is TRBJ2-5; D uncertain. The ends were cut back, 4 bases at V and 1 base at J, with 7 bases in the middle. Germline CDR1 is KGHSH and CDR2 is LQKENI. The length of the CDR3 is 13 residues.

The chain couples TRBV4-1 to TRBJ1-5; D gene ambiguous. V was pared by 1 base and J by 4 bases, with 14 bases between. The CDR3 has 16 residues. Germline values: CDR1 MGHRA, CDR2 YSYEKL. The CDR3 bases are TGCGCCAGCAGCCAAGCACCCTCAGGTGGTAATCAGCCCCAGCATTTT. It translates to CASSQAPSGGNQPQHF.

The chain recombines TRBV18 with TRBJ1-4, with TRBD1 matching over 7 bases. Looked up from germline, CDR1 is KGHSH and CDR2 is LQKENI. Germline trimming cut 4 bases from V and 3 bases from J; bases unmatched to any gene: 2. This CDR3 spans 14 amino acids. The CDR3 region has the DNA TGTGCCAGCTCACAGGGGGCCCCTAATGAAAAACTGTTTTTT. It codes for CASSQGAPNEKLFF.

The V call is TRBV7-2, the J call TRBJ1-1, with D uncertain. V dropped 5 bases and J dropped 1 base, with 11 bases sitting between them. The CDR3 is 14 residues long. Looked up from germline, CDR1 is SGHTA and CDR2 is FQGNSA. In nucleotides, the CDR3 is TGTGCCAGCAGCCCACCCGGGCAGAACACTGAAGCTTTCTTT. Translating gives CASSPPGQNTEAFF.

The chain joins TRBV11-2 to TRBJ2-3, with no clear D. CDR3 length: 13 amino acids. Between the trimmed V and J ends, which lost 3 bases and 5 bases, there was a span of 9 bases. Germline V gene data show CDR1 as SGHAT and CDR2 as FQNNGV. In DNA form, the CDR3 reads TGTGCCAGCAGCTTTTCGGGTATAGATACGCAGTATTTT. As protein: CASSFSGIDTQYF.

A note on this clone: Other DNA sequences of this sample code for an identical CDR3. V gene TRBV7-2 combines with J gene TRBJ1-1; weak D call: TRBD1 (5 bases). The V and J ends lost 1 base and 0 bases respectively, with 9 bases between them. CDR3 length equals 15 residues. CDR1 is SGHTA and CDR2 is FQGNSA in the germline V gene. The CDR3 nucleotides read TGTGCCAGCAGCTTAGTGGAAGGGGTGAACACTGAAGCTTTCTTT. As protein: CASSLVEGVNTEAFF.

The count of this clone is one. The chain combines TRBV29-1 with TRBJ2-1; D perhaps matches TRBD2 (6 bases). Germline assignment: CDR1 SQVTM and CDR2 ANQGSEA. Trimming removed 7 bases at V and 12 bases at J, with 13 bases between. There are 10 residues in the CDR3. This CDR3 reads CSGWDFWQFF. The CDR3 coding sequence is TGCAGCGGGTGGGACTTCTGGCAGTTCTTC.